The 30 T cell receptor beta chains given below trace back to one sample, sequenced in a study of T cells in Graves' hyperthyroidism and ophthalmopathy. Amplification of TCR beta CDR3 regions used RNA as the template. The HTBI primer set drove a first-round RT-PCR of the TCR CDR3. TCRdb itself ran the multiplex PCR reads through MiXCR, one entry per CDR3 protein. The data hold 300,000 to 400,000 distinct CDR3 sequences, with about 18% observed a single time. Specimen: blood. These receptors originate from a man aged 18-30 years with Graves' ophthalmopathy.

Ten or more counts support this clonotype. V gene TRBV6-1 combines with J gene TRBJ2-3, with 8 bases identical to TRBD2. Germline assignment: CDR1 MNHNS and CDR2 SASEGT. V gave up 4 bases and J gave up 4 bases; unmatched junction bases: 10. The length of the CDR3 is 16 residues. The CDR3 nucleotides read TGTGCCAGCAGTGTTCCAAGCGGGGGAGGGGCAGATACGCAGTATTTT. It translates to CASSVPSGGGADTQYF.

This clonotype was counted at least ten times. The gene calls are TRBV11-2 and TRBJ1-5; no clear D. CDR3 length: 15 amino acids. The V end lost 2 bases, the J end lost 1 base, and 9 bases lay between the germline ends. Germline values: CDR1 SGHAT, CDR2 FQNNGV. CDR3 DNA sequence: TGTGCCAGCAGCTTAAACCCAGACAGCAATCAGCCCCAGCATTTT. Protein: CASSLNPDSNQPQHF.

The chain is built from TRBV5-8 and TRBJ2-1, with D perhaps TRBD1 (5 bases). The CDR3 runs 15 residues. V lost 0 bases and J lost 4, with 11 bases in between. Germline V gene data show CDR1 as SGHTS and CDR2 as YDEGEE. As DNA, the CDR3 is TGTGCCAGCAGCTTGGAAGGGGTGGGGTACAATGAGCAGTTCTTC. As protein: CASSLEGVGYNEQFF.

Many counts were recorded for this clonotype. The rearrangement links TRBV11-2 to TRBJ2-5, with D perhaps TRBD1 (5 bases). This CDR3 contains 15 residues. Trimming removed 2 bases from V and 5 bases from J, with 15 bases in between. Germline V lookup: CDR1 SGHAT, CDR2 FQNNGV. The CDR3 loop is CASSLTLQVWETQYF. The CDR3 nucleotides read TGTGCCAGCAGCTTAACCTTACAGGTTTGGGAGACCCAGTACTTC. The full variable domain, its missing parts supplied by reference TRBV11-2 and TRBJ2-5, is EAGVAQSPRYKIIEKRQSVAFWCNPISGHATLYWYQQILGQGPKLLIQFQNNGVVDDSQLPKDRFSAERLKGVDSTLKIQPAKLEDSAVYLCASSLTLQVWETQYFGPGTRLLVL.

This clonotype was counted ten times or more. The chain has TRBV12-3 or TRBV12-4 and TRBJ1-6, with 11 nucleotides matching TRBD1. The CDR3 runs to 17 residues. The junction had 8 bases not matched to a gene; V was cut back by 0 bases and J by 10 bases. This chain's CDR3 is CASSLALGQGVRSPLHF. The CDR3, as DNA: TGTGCCAGCAGTTTAGCGTTGGGACAGGGGGTAAGGTCACCCCTCCACTTT.

This clonotype was found many times. This chain joins TRBV11-2 and TRBJ1-2; 8 nucleotides align to TRBD1. CDR3 length: 16 amino acids. After removal of 6 bases from V and 2 bases from J, the junction contained 11 bases not matched to a gene. The germline gives CDR1 SGHAT, CDR2 FQNNGV. The CDR3 is CASSPLRGPGNYGYTF. In DNA, the CDR3 is TGTGCCAGCAGTCCTCTCAGGGGGCCTGGGAACTATGGCTACACCTTC.

This clonotype was seen ten or more times. This chain uses TRBV7-3 with TRBJ2-3, with 14 positions matching TRBD2. This CDR3 has 18 amino acids. CDR1 is SGHTA, CDR2 FQGTGA, per germline. J was trimmed by 4 bases and V by 5 bases; bases with no gene match: 11. CDR3 nucleotide sequence: TGTGCCAGCAGCCCTGATCCCGGACTAGCGGGGGGTCCAGATACGCAGTATTTT. Translation: CASSPDPGLAGGPDTQYF.

This clonotype was detected ten times or more. V is TRBV2 and J is TRBJ1-1; D is undetermined. The V and J ends lost 8 bases and 6 bases respectively, with 7 bases between them. The CDR3 has 10 residues. Per the germline V gene, CDR1 is SNHLY and CDR2 is FYNNEI. This CDR3 is CASPTAEAFF. CDR3 nucleotides: TGTGCCAGCCCGACCGCTGAAGCTTTCTTT. Full variable domain (remainder filled in from reference TRBV2 and TRBJ1-1): EPEVTQTPSHQVTQMGQEVILRCVPISNHLYFYWYRQILGQKVEFLVSFYNNEISEKSEIFDDQFSVERPDGSNFTLKIRSTKLEDSAMYFCASPTAEAFFGQGTRLTVV.

There are many counts of this clonotype. The chain employs TRBV5-1 and TRBJ2-1; the D call may be TRBD1 or TRBD2 (5 bases each). This CDR3 is 14 amino acids long. The germline V gene has CDR1 SGHRS and CDR2 YFSETQ. The ends were cut back, 3 bases at V and 9 bases at J, with 16 bases in the middle. The CDR3 sequence is CASSSGSGTGEQFF. The DNA for the CDR3 is TGCGCCAGCAGCTCGGGGTCAGGGACGGGTGAGCAGTTCTTC.

Only a few counts were recorded for this clonotype. This rearrangement joins TRBV2 to TRBJ2-7; 7 bases agree with TRBD1. CDR1 SNHLY and CDR2 FYNNEI come from the germline V gene. The ends lost 4 bases at V and 5 bases at J; junction bases unmatched: 17. The CDR3 extends over 17 amino acids. In nucleotides, the CDR3 is TGTGCCAGCAGTGGGGGGAAAGGGGGCAGGTCTACCGACGAGCAGTACTTC. This encodes CASSGGKGGRSTDEQYF.

This clonotype was observed many times. The chain uses TRBV28 and TRBJ2-5; weak D call: TRBD2 (6 bases). This CDR3 has 13 residues. CDR1 MDHEN and CDR2 SYDVKM come from the germline V gene. V shed 3 bases and J shed 3 bases, with 8 bases lying between them. The CDR3 spells CASSLEGKETQYF. In DNA, the CDR3 is TGTGCCAGCAGTTTGGAGGGGAAAGAGACCCAGTACTTC. Full variable domain (outside the CDR3, taken from reference TRBV28 and TRBJ2-5): DVKVTQSSRYLVKRTGEKVFLECVQDMDHENMFWYRQDPGLGLRLIYFSYDVKMKEKGDIPEGYSVSREKKERFSLILESASTNQTSMYLCASSLEGKETQYFGPGTRLLVL.

This clonotype was detected many times. The J gene is TRBJ2-1, the V gene TRBV2, with 8 bases fitting TRBD1. CDR3 size: 13 residues. V gave up 9 bases and J gave up 6 bases; unmatched junction bases: 7. The germline gives CDR1 SNHLY, CDR2 FYNNEI. The DNA for the CDR3 is TGTGCCAGTAGAGGACAGGGTGGCAATGAGCAGTTCTTC. It translates to CASRGQGGNEQFF.

This clonotype appeared a few times. The chain is built from TRBV29-1 and TRBJ1-2; the D gene is possibly TRBD1 (5 bases). With 6 bases removed from V and 3 bases from J, the gap between germline ends came to 11 bases. CDR3 size: 12 residues. From germline, CDR1 is SQVTM and CDR2 ANQGSEA. This CDR3 reads CSVERGYYGYTF. CDR3 bases: TGCAGCGTAGAAAGGGGATACTATGGCTACACCTTC.

This clonotype was counted between two and nine times. The chain is built from TRBV11-2 and TRBJ1-6; TRBD1 matches at 8 bases. The V gene's germline CDR1 is SGHAT and CDR2 FQNNGV. Unmatched junction bases numbered 6, after V lost 2 bases and J lost 0 bases. This CDR3 comprises 18 residues. The chain's CDR3 is CASSLRGQESSYNSPLHF. For the CDR3, the DNA is TGTGCCAGCAGCTTAAGGGGACAGGAATCCTCCTATAATTCACCCCTCCACTTT.

The J gene is TRBJ2-3, the V gene TRBV28; the match to TRBD2 covers 8 bases. Trimming removed 1 base from V and 5 bases from J; junction bases left unmatched: 8. The CDR3 covers 16 residues. From germline, CDR1 is MDHEN and CDR2 SYDVKM. The DNA for the CDR3 is TGTGCCAGCAGTTTATTGTCGGGGGGGCCTAGAGATACGCAGTATTTT. As protein: CASSLLSGGPRDTQYF.

In this sample, this clonotype turned up a few times. This chain joins TRBV9 and TRBJ2-1, with D hard to call. V was trimmed by 4 bases and J by 0 bases, leaving 14 bases between them. This CDR3 has 16 amino acids. Per the germline V gene, CDR1 is SGDLS and CDR2 is YYNGEE. This CDR3 is CASSPDPGYSYNEQFF. The CDR3 DNA reads TGTGCCAGCAGCCCAGACCCAGGCTACTCCTACAATGAGCAGTTCTTC.

The J gene is TRBJ2-7, the V gene TRBV9, with unresolved D. The V gene's germline CDR1 is SGDLS and CDR2 YYNGEE. The V end lost 4 bases, the J end lost 5 bases, and 13 bases lay between the germline ends. This CDR3 contains 13 residues. The CDR3 DNA reads TGTGCCAGCAGCATTGGGAAAAATCACGAGCAGTACTTC. Its protein is CASSIGKNHEQYF. Full variable domain (remainder filled in from reference TRBV9 and TRBJ2-7): DSGVTQTPKHLITATGQRVTLRCSPRSGDLSVYWYQQSLDQGLQFLIQYYNGEERAKGNILERFSAQQFPDLHSELNLSSLELGDSALYFCASSIGKNHEQYFGPGTRLTVT.

This sequence joins TRBV4-2 and TRBJ2-7; maybe TRBD1 (6 bases). This CDR3 comprises 15 residues. The V and J ends lost 1 base and 2 bases respectively, with 12 bases between them. The V gene's germline CDR1 is LGHNA and CDR2 YNFKEQ. DNA for the CDR3: TGTGCCAGCAGCCAAGTACAGGACAGCCCCTACGAGCAGTACTTC. Translated, it gives CASSQVQDSPYEQYF.

In its sample, this clonotype was seen many times. This rearrangement joins TRBV28 to TRBJ2-1; maybe TRBD1 (7 bases). The CDR3 spans 14 residues. Germline V lookup: CDR1 MDHEN, CDR2 SYDVKM. The V gene lost 4 bases and the J gene lost 9 bases, with 16 bases spanning the gap. CDR3 in amino acids: CASSSPGGLGEQFF. The CDR3 DNA sequence: TGTGCCAGCAGTTCACCAGGGGGGTTGGGTGAGCAGTTCTTC.

Only a few counts were recorded for this clonotype. The chain combines TRBV28 with TRBJ2-1; D is perhaps TRBD1 or TRBD2 (6 bases each). The CDR3 loop spans 17 amino acids. Germline-derived CDR1 and CDR2 are MDHEN and SYDVKM. V was clipped by 4 bases and J by 10 bases, with 26 bases between them. CDR3 loop: CASSSPPLEGGLKEQFF. CDR3 in DNA: TGTGCCAGCAGTTCCCCCCCCCTGGAGGGGGGACTGAAGGAGCAGTTCTTC.

V usage is TRBV6-1 and J usage is TRBJ1-2; D ambiguous. The V and J ends lost 5 bases and 6 bases respectively, with 10 bases between them. This CDR3 spans 12 amino acids. Germline V gene lookup returns CDR1 MNHNS and CDR2 SASEGT. CDR3 DNA sequence: TGTGCCAGCAGTTCCTCTTCGCATGGCTACACCTTC. Encoded protein: CASSSSSHGYTF.

This clonotype was counted many times. The V call is TRBV20-1, the J call TRBJ1-5; D gene ambiguous. Germline CDR1 reads DFQATT; CDR2 reads SNEGSKA (reference sequence). The CDR3 length is 11 residues. V was trimmed by 7 bases and J by 5 bases, leaving 9 bases between them. CDR3 protein: CSVQNDQPQHF. The CDR3 region has the DNA TGCAGTGTACAAAATGATCAGCCCCAGCATTTT.

This clonotype was counted many times. DNA for the CDR3: TGTGCCAGCAGCGCCCCCTCAGGGAACACTGAAGCTTTCTTT. Translated: CASSAPSGNTEAFF. The chain recombines TRBV7-9 with TRBJ1-1; D uncertain. This CDR3 is 14 amino acids long. V was trimmed by 5 bases and J by 1 base, leaving 11 bases between them. Germline CDR1 reads SEHNR; CDR2 reads FQNEAQ (reference sequence). Complete variable domain (other parts from reference TRBV7-9 and TRBJ1-1): DTGVSQNPRHKITKRGQNVTFRCDPISEHNRLYWYRQTLGQGPEFLTYFQNEAQLEKSRLLSDRFSAERPKGSFSTLEIQRTEQGDSAMYLCASSAPSGNTEAFFGQGTRLTVV.

This clonotype was detected a few times. CDR3 bases: TGTGCCAGCAGCGCGGCCGGGCGGACGAGCTCCTACGAGCAGTACTTC. It is translated as CASSAAGRTSSYEQYF. The chain recombines TRBV6-5 with TRBJ2-7; D not certain. The CDR3 is made up of 16 amino acids. CDR1 and CDR2 from the germline V gene are MNHEY and SVGAGI. V gave up 6 bases and J gave up 0 bases, with 18 bases separating them.

At least ten counts were recorded for this clonotype. This chain connects TRBV11-2 to TRBJ2-5, with TRBD1 as a possible D gene (5 bases). This CDR3 is built from 15 residues. The V end was cut by 0 bases, the J end by 6 bases, with 14 bases between. Germline V CDR1 and CDR2: SGHAT, FQNNGV. The CDR3 here is CASSLEGQGLKTQYF. As DNA, the CDR3 is TGTGCCAGCAGCTTAGAAGGTCAGGGTCTAAAGACCCAGTACTTC.

This clonotype was detected ten times or more. The gene calls are TRBV2 and TRBJ2-7; D may be TRBD2 (6 bases). The ends were cut back, 6 bases at V and 5 bases at J, with 17 bases in the middle. CDR1 is SNHLY, CDR2 FYNNEI, per germline. The CDR3 has 14 amino acids. As DNA, the CDR3 is TGTGCCAGCAGACCCGGGCCCGGGGGAGACGAGCAGTACTTC. It encodes CASRPGPGGDEQYF.

This clonotype was observed a few times. This chain links TRBV15 with TRBJ2-7; no reliable D call. Trimming took off 5 bases at V and 3 bases at J, with 11 bases between the two ends. This CDR3 spans 13 amino acids. Germline lookup yields CDR1 LNHNV and CDR2 YYDKDF (reference sequence). The CDR3: CATSPRRGYEQYF. For the CDR3, the DNA is TGTGCCACCAGCCCCCGGCGCGGCTACGAGCAGTACTTC. The whole variable domain, filled in from reference TRBV15 and TRBJ2-7, reads DAMVIQNPRYQVTQFGKPVTLSCSQTLNHNVMYWYQQKSSQAPKLLFHYYDKDFNNEADTPDNFQSRRPNTSFCFLDIRSPGLGDTAMYLCATSPRRGYEQYFGPGTRLTVT.

The sample holds many counts of this clonotype. The chain carries TRBV11-2 and TRBJ2-1; no clear D. Germline V gene sequence: CDR1 SGHAT, CDR2 FQNNGV. CDR3 length: 15 amino acids. The V end lost 5 bases, the J end lost 4 bases, and 15 bases lay between the germline ends. The CDR3 DNA follows: TGTGCCAGCAGCAAAGATATGGCCGGATACAATGAGCAGTTCTTC. Translation gives CASSKDMAGYNEQFF.

This clonotype turned up a few times. This chain uses TRBV7-3 with TRBJ1-6; D gene ambiguous. The CDR3 extends over 13 amino acids. V was shortened by 1 base and J by 8 bases, with 6 bases between the two germline ends. Germline V gene data show CDR1 as SGHTA and CDR2 as FQGTGA. The chain's CDR3 is CASSLSRDSPLHF. Written as DNA, the CDR3 is TGTGCCAGCAGCTTAAGTAGGGATTCACCCCTCCACTTT. Full variable domain (outside the CDR3, taken from reference TRBV7-3 and TRBJ1-6): GAGVSQTPSNKVTEKGKYVELRCDPISGHTALYWYRQSLGQGPEFLIYFQGTGAADDSGLPNDRFFAVRPEGSVSTLKIQRTERGDSAVYLCASSLSRDSPLHFGNGTRLTVT.

This clonotype was observed many times. J is TRBJ1-4 and V is TRBV5-1; tentative D call: TRBD1 (6 bases). CDR3 size: 14 residues. Germline V gives CDR1 SGHRS, CDR2 YFSETQ. Trimming took 0 bases from V and 6 from J, leaving 9 bases between them. The CDR3 spells CASSLAGVDEKLFF. In DNA, the CDR3 is TGCGCCAGCAGCTTGGCAGGGGTTGATGAAAAACTGTTTTTT.